A selection of T cell receptor beta chains follows, all from one sample in a study of cytomegalovirus exposure and HLA in healthy donors. Method: immunoSEQ multiplex PCR; TCRdb's copy keeps in-frame clones and lacks some. Of fewer than 250,000 clones in the sample, around 87% were seen once. Sequences were obtained from PBMCs. Source of these receptors: a woman aged 18-30 years in good health and CMV-seronegative. Both conserved end residues are part of each CDR3. Fields, in order: J gene, D gene, clone size, V gene, CDR3 protein, CDR3 DNA. A D gene is named only where the DNA matches it firmly. A clone size is listed for some rows: how often the clone was seen (once, few, many), or a class if it is expanded.

TRBJ2-2	TRBD2	NA	TRBV4-3	CASSQESRLAGVRELFF	TGCGCCAGCAGCCAAGAGTCGCGGCTAGCGGGAGTGCGGGAGCTGTTTTTT
TRBJ2-3	NA	NA	TRBV5-1	CASSLGESTDTQYF	TGCGCCAGCAGCTTGGGAGAGAGCACAGATACGCAGTATTTT
TRBJ1-1	NA	NA	TRBV28	CASSDQGRDTEAFF	TGTGCCAGCAGCGATCAGGGGAGGGACACTGAAGCTTTCTTT
TRBJ1-2	NA	NA	TRBV18	CASSPQDSYSNYGYTF	TGTGCCAGCTCACCACAGGACTCTTACTCTAACTATGGCTACACCTTC
TRBJ2-1	TRBD2	NA	TRBV28	CASSPLAEIYNEQFF	TGTGCCAGCAGTCCACTAGCGGAGATTTACAATGAGCAGTTCTTC
TRBJ1-2	NA	NA	TRBV10-2	CASSESIAGGINYGYTF	TGCGCCAGCAGTGAGTCCATCGCCGGGGGGATAAACTATGGCTACACCTTC
TRBJ2-1	TRBD2	NA	TRBV4-1	CASSQVPGGDNEQFF	TGCGCCAGCAGCCAAGTGCCGGGAGGTGACAATGAGCAGTTCTTC
TRBJ2-7	TRBD2	NA	TRBV28	CAGSAGGIYEQYF	TGTGCCGGTTCAGCGGGGGGCATCTACGAGCAGTACTTC
TRBJ2-7	TRBD2	NA	TRBV7-9	CASSFPGIGAGDEQYF	TGTGCCAGCAGCTTCCCTGGTATAGGGGCGGGGGACGAGCAGTACTTC
TRBJ1-1	TRBD1	NA	TRBV18	CASSPRDRAVPEAFF	TGTGCCAGCTCACCACGGGACAGGGCTGTCCCTGAAGCTTTCTTT
TRBJ2-1	TRBD2	NA	TRBV19	CASALLAGYNEQFF	TGTGCCAGCGCATTACTAGCGGGCTACAATGAGCAGTTCTTC
TRBJ1-2	NA	NA	TRBV6-1	CASSAQVAGYGYTF	TGTGCCAGCAGTGCCCAGGTGGCGGGCTATGGCTACACCTTC
TRBJ2-1	TRBD2	NA	TRBV29-1	CSVEMLAESNDAYNEQFF	TGCAGCGTTGAGATGCTAGCGGAAAGTAATGACGCCTACAATGAGCAGTTCTTC
TRBJ2-6	NA	once	TRBV18	CASSRAVGAGANVLTF	TGTGCCAGCTCGCGGGCAGTTGGTGCTGGGGCCAACGTCCTGACTTTC
TRBJ2-5	NA	NA	TRBV5-1	CASSLLRETQYF	TGCGCCAGCAGCTTGTTGCGCGAGACCCAGTACTTC
TRBJ1-1	TRBD1	NA	TRBV5-1	CASSLLWTGEDTEAFF	TGCGCCAGCAGCTTGCTATGGACAGGGGAAGACACTGAAGCTTTCTTT
TRBJ2-7	TRBD2	NA	TRBV4-3	CASSLGPAGYEQYF	TGCGCCAGCAGCCTGGGACCAGCGGGATACGAGCAGTACTTC
TRBJ1-6	TRBD1	NA	TRBV7-8	CASSFPTGTGGLNSPLHF	TGTGCCAGCAGCTTCCCCACCGGGACAGGGGGCCTCAATTCACCCCTCCACTTT
TRBJ2-2	TRBD2	NA	TRBV4-2	CASSQSGDTGELFF	TGTGCCAGCAGCCAGAGCGGGGACACCGGGGAGCTGTTTTTT
TRBJ2-1	TRBD2	NA	TRBV7-3	CASSPPGLTLTNEQFF	TGTGCCAGCAGCCCCCCGGGACTAACTTTAACCAATGAGCAGTTCTTC
TRBJ2-1	TRBD2	NA	TRBV30	CAWSGGLAGGKYYNEQFF	TGTGCCTGGAGTGGGGGACTAGCGGGAGGGAAATACTACAATGAGCAGTTCTTC
TRBJ1-1	TRBD1	NA	TRBV7-2	CASSLGTGRTEAFF	TGTGCCAGCAGCTTAGGGACAGGGAGAACTGAAGCTTTCTTT
TRBJ1-2	NA	NA	TRBV30	CAWDATGHFYGYTF	TGTGCCTGGGACGCGACAGGACACTTCTATGGCTACACCTTC
TRBJ1-6	TRBD1	NA	TRBV4-1	CASSQEPWRGPAGSPLHF	TGCGCCAGCAGCCAAGAGCCGTGGAGGGGGCCGGCAGGGTCACCCCTCCACTTT
TRBJ1-5	TRBD1	NA	TRBV19	CASSMGDRGRSQPQHF	TGTGCCAGTAGTATGGGGGACAGGGGACGGTCTCAGCCCCAGCATTTT
TRBJ1-4	TRBD1	NA	TRBV6-1	CASSIQGGLVEKLFF	TGTGCCAGCAGTATACAGGGGGGATTAGTTGAAAAACTGTTTTTT
TRBJ2-1	NA	NA	TRBV5-8	CASSLSRGAMSYNEQFF	TGTGCCAGCAGCTTGAGCCGGGGGGCCATGTCCTACAATGAGCAGTTCTTC
TRBJ2-1	TRBD1	few	TRBV19	CASSIRDSYNEQFF	TGTGCCAGTAGTATCCGGGACAGCTACAATGAGCAGTTCTTC
TRBJ2-3	TRBD1	NA	TRBV15	CATSRTWGTGATDTQYF	TGTGCCACCAGCAGAACCTGGGGGACAGGGGCCACAGATACGCAGTATTTT
TRBJ2-7	NA	NA	TRBV5-1	CASSLDRNYEQYF	TGCGCCAGCAGCTTGGACAGGAACTACGAGCAGTACTTC
TRBJ2-5	TRBD1	few	TRBV29-1	CSVIGGEETQYF	TGCAGCGTTATAGGGGGCGAAGAGACCCAGTACTTC
TRBJ2-1	NA	once	TRBV9	CASSVAGISYNEQFF	TGTGCCAGCAGCGTAGCGGGAATATCCTACAATGAGCAGTTCTTC
TRBJ1-1	TRBD1	NA	TRBV6-5	CAVSTGVFTEAFF	TGTGCCGTCTCGACAGGGGTTTTCACTGAAGCTTTCTTT
TRBJ1-6	TRBD1	NA	TRBV30	CAWSGQGLGSPLHF	TGTGCCTGGAGTGGACAGGGACTAGGTTCACCCCTCCACTTT
TRBJ1-1	NA	once	TRBV5-1	CASSLAIVPEGDEAFF	TGCGCCAGCAGCTTGGCTATAGTTCCCGAGGGGGACGAAGCTTTCTTT
TRBJ2-2	TRBD2	NA	TRBV7-2	CASSFATSGRSVTGELFF	TGTGCCAGCAGCTTTGCGACTAGCGGGAGGTCGGTCACCGGGGAGCTGTTTTTT
TRBJ1-4	TRBD1	NA	TRBV28	CASRPTGGTALKLFF	TGTGCCAGCAGGCCTACAGGGGGCACCGCCTTGAAACTGTTTTTT
TRBJ2-7	TRBD1	NA	TRBV10-3	CASGPGAGQGEEQYF	TGTGCTTCCGGCCCCGGAGCGGGACAGGGGGAAGAGCAGTACTTC
TRBJ2-2	NA	NA	TRBV7-6	CASSSREANTGELFF	TGTGCCAGCAGCTCCCGTGAAGCCAACACCGGGGAGCTGTTTTTT
TRBJ2-7	NA	NA	TRBV5-4	CASSPGGDPYEQYF	TGTGCCAGCAGCCCAGGAGGGGACCCCTACGAGCAGTACTTC
TRBJ1-4	TRBD1	NA	TRBV5-6	CASSLGQGNEKLFF	TGTGCCAGCAGCTTGGGACAGGGTAATGAAAAACTGTTTTTT
TRBJ2-7	TRBD2	NA	TRBV6-1	CASTQLAGYEQYF	TGTGCCAGCACGCAGCTAGCGGGTTACGAGCAGTACTTC
TRBJ1-5	TRBD1	NA	TRBV6-1	CASRTGVGQPQHF	TGTGCCAGCAGGACAGGGGTTGGTCAGCCCCAGCATTTT
TRBJ2-1	TRBD2	NA	TRBV5-1	CASSRGTSGFNEQFF	TGCGCCAGCAGTAGGGGGACTAGCGGGTTCAATGAGCAGTTCTTC
TRBJ2-1	TRBD2	NA	TRBV11-2	CASSRTTGGNEQFF	TGTGCCAGCAGCCGTACTACGGGAGGAAATGAGCAGTTCTTC
TRBJ2-7	NA	few	TRBV7-2	CASSGGAASYEQYF	TGTGCCAGCAGCGGGGGGGCGGCCTCCTACGAGCAGTACTTC
TRBJ2-7	NA	NA	TRBV5-1	CASSFRPAGNLNEQYF	TGCGCCAGCAGCTTCCGCCCGGCGGGAAATCTGAACGAGCAGTACTTC